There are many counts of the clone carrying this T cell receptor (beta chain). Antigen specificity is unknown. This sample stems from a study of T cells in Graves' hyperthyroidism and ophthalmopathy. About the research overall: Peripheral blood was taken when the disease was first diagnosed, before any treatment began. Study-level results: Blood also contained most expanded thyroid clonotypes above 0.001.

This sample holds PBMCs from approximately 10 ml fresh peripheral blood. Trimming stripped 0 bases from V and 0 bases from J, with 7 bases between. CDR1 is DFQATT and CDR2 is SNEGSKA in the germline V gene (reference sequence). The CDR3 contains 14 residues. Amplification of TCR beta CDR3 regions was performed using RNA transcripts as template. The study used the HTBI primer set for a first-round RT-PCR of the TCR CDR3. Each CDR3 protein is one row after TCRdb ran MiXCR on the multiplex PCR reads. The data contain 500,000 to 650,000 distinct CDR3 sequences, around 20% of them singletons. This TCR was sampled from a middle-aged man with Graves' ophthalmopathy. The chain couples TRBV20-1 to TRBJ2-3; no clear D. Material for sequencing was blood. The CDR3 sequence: CSAREGSSTDTQYF. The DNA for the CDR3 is TGCAGTGCTAGAGAGGGCAGTAGCACAGATACGCAGTATTTT.